The source of this T cell receptor (beta chain) is a study of blood T cell repertoires in COVID-19. Study details: Acute-phase and convalescent COVID-19 samples originated in the United States, Italy and Spain. PBMCs, B-cell-depleted T cells, or T cells provided the cDNA or gDNA that made up the material.

V shed 1 base, J shed 4 bases, and the junction held 8 bases outside the gene matches. Per the germline V gene, CDR1 is SGHAT and CDR2 is FQNNGV. The CDR3 is 16 residues long. As originally analysed: Amplifying reference gene primers gave estimates of nucleated cell counts. Sequencing used immunoSEQ multiplex PCR; TCRdb keeps in-frame clones, though not all of them. That table supplies the V and J calls and clone size; D and trimming were determined from the DNA. Among about 200,000 clones listed, more than 75% were seen once. Sequencing used peripheral blood. The receptor's source is a woman aged 40 to 50 with COVID-19, enrolled during active disease. V is TRBV11-2 and J is TRBJ2-3; 7 nucleotides agree with TRBD2. Here the CDR3 reads CASSLGPAAGADTQYF. The CDR3 nucleotides read TGTGCCAGCAGCTTAGGCCCAGCGGCGGGGGCAGATACGCAGTATTTT.